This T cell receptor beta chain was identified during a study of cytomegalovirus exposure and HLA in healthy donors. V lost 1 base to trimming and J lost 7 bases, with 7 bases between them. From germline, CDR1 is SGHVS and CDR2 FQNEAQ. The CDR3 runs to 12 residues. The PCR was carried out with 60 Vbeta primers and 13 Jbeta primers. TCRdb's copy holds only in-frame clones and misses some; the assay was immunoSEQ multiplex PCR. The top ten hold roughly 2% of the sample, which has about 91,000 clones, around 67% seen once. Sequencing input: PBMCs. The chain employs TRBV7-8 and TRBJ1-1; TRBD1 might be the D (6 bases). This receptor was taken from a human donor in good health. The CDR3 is CASSLGTDEAFF. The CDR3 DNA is TGTGCCAGCAGCTTAGGGACAGATGAAGCTTTCTTT.